The sample holds a few counts of the clone carrying this T cell receptor (beta chain). This record belongs to a study of HIV-infected patients and healthy controls. Via MiXCR, TCRdb re-called the 5' RACE reads, giving one row per CDR3 protein. The profile shows tens of thousands of distinct CDR3 sequences, roughly a sixth of them singletons. With V trimmed by 8 bases and J by 1 base, 23 bases remained unmatched. The CDR3 length is 20 residues. Germline lookup yields CDR1 SGHTA and CDR2 FQGTGA. The genes are TRBV7-3 and TRBJ1-5; 7 nucleotides line up with TRBD1. The sample consisted of CD4+ T cells from blood. The receptor was derived from a human donor in good health. CDR3 nucleotide sequence: TGTGCCAGCCTTCCCCTAGACAGGGCGGGGGCCGGATGGAGCAATCAGCCCCAGCATTTT. Translated, it gives CASLPLDRAGAGWSNQPQHF.